This T cell receptor beta chain was documented in a study of a mutant IDH1 vaccine in newly diagnosed glioma. As for the study in general: Once 4-6 weeks had passed after radiotherapy alone, vaccination started, or it started with temozolomide cycles. Prior therapy was radiotherapy, temozolomide, or both; most received both.

Looked up from germline, CDR1 is LGHNA and CDR2 is YNFKEQ. This CDR3 comprises 13 residues. The ends were cut back, 0 bases at V and 5 bases at J, with 7 bases in the middle. With regard to this clone: The antigen is undetermined.

The repertoire was sequenced with immunoSEQ multiplex PCR; TCRdb's copy has only in-frame clones and lacks some. The table records about 48,000 clones, more than 60% of them present only once. Documented time point: week 35, safety follow-up. Doses consisted of 300 ug of mutant IDH1 20-mer peptide each, paired with topical imiquimod. In weeks 1, 3, 5, 7, 11, 15, 19 and 23, patients were vaccinated. Whole-study results and caveats: Most patients, approximately 93%, showed vaccine-induced immune responses.

Sequencing was performed on PBMCs, taken from a glioma patient whose treatment included an IDH1 peptide vaccine. This sequence joins TRBV4-2 and TRBJ2-5; D is ambiguous. This sequence originates from a man aged 35 to 55 with glioma. CDR3 sequence: CASSQDLRETQYF. The CDR3 nucleotides are TGTGCCAGCAGCCAAGATCTTCGGGAGACCCAGTACTTC.